This record looks at one T cell receptor beta chain sequence and its context. What it binds is not known. Repertoires were generated with immunoSEQ multiplex PCR, while TCRdb's copy carries only in-frame clones and drops some. The repertoire includes more than 55,000 clones, approximately 88% of them detected once, and over 8.5% sits in the top ten. The data were obtained in a study of OX40 agonist ivuxolimab in advanced cancers. About the study: A partial response was reached by three patients: one with hepatocellular carcinoma and two with cutaneous melanoma.

Regarding the study as a whole: Expanded clones tended on average to be more numerous among CD8+ T cells than CD4+.

The length of the CDR3 is 13 residues. Per germline, CDR1 KGHSH and CDR2 LQKENI. V was cut by 0 bases and J by 2 bases, with 5 bases left in between. Sequenced here: CD4+ or CD8+ T cells sorted from blood, sampled in a trial of the OX40 agonist ivuxolimab. The chain carries TRBV18 and TRBJ2-7, with D uncertain. This sequence originates from an adult with an advanced solid tumor such as melanoma, head and neck, liver or kidney cancer. Written as DNA, the CDR3 is TGTGCCAGCTCACCACCGACGACCTACGAGCAGTACTTC. Encoded protein: CASSPPTTYEQYF.